These T cell receptor beta chains were read from a single sample in a study of cytomegalovirus exposure and HLA in healthy donors. The data were produced by immunoSEQ multiplex PCR, yet TCRdb's version contains in-frame clones alone and is incomplete. The repertoire holds roughly 120,000 clones, with about four fifths as singletons. The sequenced sample consisted of PBMCs. These receptors all come from a woman aged 25-40 years in good health and CMV-seronegative. Both conserved end residues are part of each CDR3. The D gene is left open where the match is weak. Some rows mark clone size as missing; the rest say once, few, many or name a class of expanded clone.

size | J | D | V | DNA | CDR3
- | TRBJ2-7 | TRBD1 | TRBV4-1 | TGCGCCAGCAGCCAATGGGACAGTAATACCTACGAGCAGTACTTC | CASSQWDSNTYEQYF
few | TRBJ1-2 | - | TRBV5-1 | TGCGCCAGCAGCTTCTCGGGGGGCGCCAACTATGGCTACACCTTC | CASSFSGGANYGYTF
- | TRBJ2-7 | - | TRBV6-1 | TGTGCCAGCAGTAGACAGTTCTACGAGCAGTACTTC | CASSRQFYEQYF
- | TRBJ2-3 | - | TRBV6-5 | TGTGCCAGCAGTTACGGGCAGGGTCCCACAGATACGCAGTATTTT | CASSYGQGPTDTQYF
medium-sized | TRBJ2-1 | - | TRBV4-2 | TGTGCCAGCAGCCAAGAACATGCCGGGAGTTCCTGGAATGAGCAGTTCTTC | CASSQEHAGSSWNEQFF
- | TRBJ1-5 | - | TRBV10-3 | TGTGCCATCAGTGAGTCTGGGGGGGAAGGGCAGCCCCAGCATTTT | CAISESGGEGQPQHF
- | TRBJ2-5 | - | TRBV27 | TGTGCCAGCAGTTTTGGTATATTGCAGGCCCAGTACTTC | CASSFGILQAQYF
- | TRBJ2-5 | TRBD2 | TRBV28 | TGTGCCAGCAGCTCTGGACTAGCGGCCAGGGTGGGGACCCAGTACTTC | CASSSGLAARVGTQYF
- | TRBJ2-7 | TRBD1 | TRBV7-9 | TGTGCCAGCAGCTCGGACAGGGGGTACTACGAGCAGTACTTC | CASSSDRGYYEQYF
- | TRBJ1-5 | - | TRBV15 | TGTGCCACCAGCACGGAGTATAGCAATCAGCCCCAGCATTTT | CATSTEYSNQPQHF
few | TRBJ2-5 | TRBD1 | TRBV15 | TGTGCCACCAGCTCAGGATGGACAGGTCAAGAGACCCAGTACTTC | CATSSGWTGQETQYF
- | TRBJ2-2 | TRBD2 | TRBV28 | TGTGCCAGCAGTTCCAAAGCGGGAGTGTTCGGGGAGCTGTTTTTT | CASSSKAGVFGELFF
- | TRBJ2-1 | - | TRBV19 | TGTGCCAGTATGGGGAAAGGGGTTAGCTCCTACAATGAGCAGTTCTTC | CASMGKGVSSYNEQFF
few | TRBJ2-3 | - | TRBV14 | TGTGCCAGCAGCCAAGGACAGAGAGCCACAGATACGCAGTATTTT | CASSQGQRATDTQYF
- | TRBJ2-1 | - | TRBV11-3 | TGTGCCAGCAGCTCCACCCTCGGCGGGGAGCAGTTCTTC | CASSSTLGGEQFF
- | TRBJ2-3 | - | TRBV9 | TGTGCCAGCAGCGTAGCGCGTACGCAGTATTTT | CASSVARTQYF
- | TRBJ1-5 | - | TRBV28 | TGTGCCAGCAGTTTGGACCGGGACATGGGGGAGCCCCAGCATTTT | CASSLDRDMGEPQHF
- | TRBJ2-7 | TRBD1 | TRBV7-8 | TGTGCCAGCAGCTCAAGACAGGGTCAAAACTACGAGCAGTACTTC | CASSSRQGQNYEQYF
- | TRBJ2-2 | - | TRBV28 | TGTGCCAGCACCCTTAGCGGAAACACCGGGGAGCTGTTTTTT | CASTLSGNTGELFF
- | TRBJ1-2 | TRBD1 | TRBV27 | TGTGCCAGCACGGGGGACAGGACACCTAACTATGGCTACACCTTC | CASTGDRTPNYGYTF
- | TRBJ2-5 | - | TRBV7-2 | TGTGCCAGCAGCTTAGGCGGGGGCCCCCAAGAGACCCAGTACTTC | CASSLGGGPQETQYF
- | TRBJ2-7 | TRBD2 | TRBV7-2 | TGTGCCAGCAGCTTAGTTCTAGCGGGAGGGCTGGGCGAGCAGTACTTC | CASSLVLAGGLGEQYF
- | TRBJ1-2 | - | TRBV27 | TGTGCCAGCAGTTTATCAAGGGGGGGTGGCTACACCTTC | CASSLSRGGGYTF
- | TRBJ2-5 | TRBD2 | TRBV19 | TGTGCCAGTAGCCCCGGGGAGCGGGAGAGTCTAGAGACCCAGTACTTC | CASSPGERESLETQYF
- | TRBJ2-3 | TRBD2 | TRBV11-3 | TGTGCCAGCAGCTTGGCGGGGGGCACAGATACGCAGTATTTT | CASSLAGGTDTQYF
- | TRBJ1-1 | - | TRBV7-8 | TGTGCCAGCAGCCCCCACGGGGGGCACGGGGGGGGAACTAAGAACACTGAAGCTTTCTTT | CASSPHGGHGGGTKNTEAFF
- | TRBJ1-2 | TRBD1 | TRBV7-9 | TGTGCCAGCAGCCGTACCGGGACAGGGGGCGAGTATGGCTACACCTTC | CASSRTGTGGEYGYTF
- | TRBJ2-3 | TRBD2 | TRBV10-3 | TGTGCCATCAAAACTAGCGTTGGAGATACGCAGTATTTT | CAIKTSVGDTQYF
- | TRBJ1-4 | TRBD1 | TRBV6-1 | TGTGCCAGCAGTGAAAGGGGGCCTAGTGAAAAACTGTTTTTT | CASSERGPSEKLFF
once | TRBJ2-7 | - | TRBV7-9 | TGTGCCAGCAGCCAATCCGGGATAGCCTCCTACGAGCAGTACTTC | CASSQSGIASYEQYF
- | TRBJ2-2 | TRBD2 | TRBV19 | TGTGCCAGTTCAGGACTAGCGGGACCCGGGGAGCTGTTTTTT | CASSGLAGPGELFF
- | TRBJ1-1 | TRBD1 | TRBV27 | TGTGCCAGCAGTTTATCGACAGGGGAGGGCGTAGTTTTCTTT | CASSLSTGEGVVFF
- | TRBJ2-3 | - | TRBV9 | TGTGCCAGCAGCGTAGGCACAGGAGGGGAGTCAGATACGCAGTATTTT | CASSVGTGGESDTQYF
- | TRBJ1-5 | - | TRBV30 | TGTGCCTGGAGCGGAGGACAGAGCAATCAGCCCCAGCATTTT | CAWSGGQSNQPQHF
- | TRBJ2-5 | - | TRBV5-1 | TGCGCCAGCAGCTTCGAGGGAGAGACCCAGTACTTC | CASSFEGETQYF
- | TRBJ2-7 | TRBD1 | TRBV6-1 | TGTGCCAGCAGCGACCTCGGACAGGGGAACGAGCAGTACTTC | CASSDLGQGNEQYF
- | TRBJ2-1 | TRBD2 | TRBV7-2 | TGTGCCAGCAGCTACCGACTAGCGGGAGGACGGAATGAGCAGTTCTTC | CASSYRLAGGRNEQFF
once | TRBJ1-1 | - | TRBV9 | TGTGCCAGCAGCGTGGGCCGCGGGGGGGCAGATACTGAAGCTTTCTTT | CASSVGRGGADTEAFF
- | TRBJ2-5 | - | TRBV6-1 | TGTGCCAGCAGTGAACCGCGAACCCAGTACTTC | CASSEPRTQYF
once | TRBJ2-7 | TRBD2 | TRBV2 | TGTGCCAGCAACCAACCGATAGCGGGAGGGACATCCTACGAGCAGTACTTC | CASNQPIAGGTSYEQYF
once | TRBJ2-7 | TRBD1 | TRBV19 | TGTGCCAGTAGTGTTGACCGGGACAGGGGTCACGAGCAGTACTTC | CASSVDRDRGHEQYF
- | TRBJ2-1 | TRBD2 | TRBV7-9 | TGTGCCAGCAGCTTGGCGGGAGAACTTAATGAGCAGTTCTTC | CASSLAGELNEQFF
- | TRBJ1-5 | - | TRBV10-2 | TGCGCCAGCAGCAGGGATAGCAATCAGCCCCAGCATTTT | CASSRDSNQPQHF
- | TRBJ2-3 | - | TRBV5-1 | TGCGCCAGCAGCGGAGGGTTGGGGGGGCTATCCACAGATACGCAGTATTTT | CASSGGLGGLSTDTQYF
few | TRBJ1-1 | - | TRBV7-9 | TGTGCCAGCAGCTTCCAAGGGGGGAACACTGAAGCTTTCTTT | CASSFQGGNTEAFF
- | TRBJ2-2 | TRBD2 | TRBV4-1 | TGCGCCAGCAGCCCTGGCCCGAGGACTAGCGGCACCGGGGAGCTGTTTTTT | CASSPGPRTSGTGELFF
- | TRBJ2-5 | TRBD2 | TRBV4-3 | TGCGCCAGCAGCCACAAAGCGGCTCCTGGGCGGGGGAGCCAAGAGACCCAGTACTTC | CASSHKAAPGRGSQETQYF
few | TRBJ2-3 | - | TRBV7-9 | TGTGCCAGCAGCCCCATCCGGAGTGCCTATAGCACAGATACGCAGTATTTT | CASSPIRSAYSTDTQYF
- | TRBJ2-1 | TRBD2 | TRBV5-1 | TGCGCCAGCAGCCCTGGGGCCGGGACTAGCGGGAGCTCCTACAATGAGCAGTTCTTC | CASSPGAGTSGSSYNEQFF
- | TRBJ2-5 | - | TRBV4-3 | TGCGCCAGCAGCCAAGTCGGTGCGGCAGACCAAGAGACCCAGTACTTC | CASSQVGAADQETQYF
- | TRBJ2-3 | TRBD1 | TRBV27 | TGTGCCAGCAGTTTCGGACAGGGGGCTTTAGATACGCAGTATTTT | CASSFGQGALDTQYF
- | TRBJ2-3 | - | TRBV7-6 | TGTGCCAGCAGCTTAGCTCTAGTCGATACGCAGTATTTT | CASSLALVDTQYF
- | TRBJ2-6 | TRBD1 | TRBV11-2 | TGTGCCAGCAGCTCCCAGGGGGCTGGGGCCAACGTCCTGACTTTC | CASSSQGAGANVLTF
- | TRBJ2-7 | - | TRBV5-6 | TGTGCCAGCAGCTTGGAGCTACAGAGCTACGAGCAGTACTTC | CASSLELQSYEQYF
- | TRBJ2-2 | TRBD2 | TRBV7-8 | TGTGCCAGCAGCTTAGCGCCTAGCGGGAGAGTCGGGGAGCTGTTTTTT | CASSLAPSGRVGELFF
- | TRBJ1-5 | TRBD1 | TRBV6-5 | TGTGCCAGCAGTTACTCGGGGCCAGGGGGGAATCAGCCCCAGCATTTT | CASSYSGPGGNQPQHF
- | TRBJ1-4 | TRBD1 | TRBV5-1 | TGCGCCAGCAGCCCAGGGGGAGGCCCTAATGAAAAACTGTTTTTT | CASSPGGGPNEKLFF
- | TRBJ2-7 | TRBD2 | TRBV18 | TGTGCCAGCTCACTGATCCGTAGCGGGAATATTATATACGAGCAGTACTTC | CASSLIRSGNIIYEQYF
- | TRBJ2-1 | TRBD2 | TRBV7-2 | TGTGCCAGCAGCTTCTCGGTCGCGGGAGGAGGCAATGAGCAGTTCTTC | CASSFSVAGGGNEQFF
- | TRBJ2-7 | - | TRBV11-1 | TGTGCCAGCAGCTTATCCAGCGGGTTTAGCTCCTACGAGCAGTACTTC | CASSLSSGFSSYEQYF